There are a few counts of the clone carrying this TCR beta chain. Authors' processing steps: The assay estimated nucleated cells by amplifying reference gene primers. Clones were read by immunoSEQ multiplex PCR, and TCRdb kept only the in-frame ones, dropping some. For V, J and clone size, that table is used; D and trimming come from the DNA. Of around 270,000 clones in the sample, over 80% were seen once. The sample belongs to a study of blood T cell repertoires in COVID-19. The wider study: The study drew acute and convalescent COVID-19 samples from the United States, Italy and Spain. T cells, B-cell-depleted T cells, or PBMCs supplied cDNA or gDNA.

Germline assignment: CDR1 MNHEY and CDR2 SVGAGI. V lost 5 bases to trimming and J lost 7 bases, with 11 bases between them. This CDR3 has 12 amino acids. The source of this sequence is a woman aged 40-49 years who had recovered from COVID-19. The specimen sequenced was peripheral blood. The chain recombines TRBV6-5 with TRBJ1-2, with unresolved D. This chain's CDR3 is CASSPSRSGYTF. The CDR3 DNA follows: TGTGCCAGCAGTCCTAGTAGGAGTGGCTACACCTTC.